These T cell receptor beta chains were read from a single sample in a study of tumor-infiltrating T cells and Merkel cell polyomavirus. Profiling relied on immunoSEQ multiplex PCR, and the TCRdb table lists in-frame clones only, not all of them. The sample has more than 20,000 clones, about 90% seen once. Sample: lymph node tissue. These receptor sequences come from a man aged 50-59 years with Merkel cell carcinoma. Each CDR3 is given with its conserved first and last residue.

TRBV7-8	CASSLSRDSYEQYF
TRBV7-7	CASSPGQGGTQYF
TRBV27	CASRRGQLSYNEQFF
TRBV9	CASSVVSSPYGYTF
TRBV19	CASSISRLSGANVLTF
TRBV28	CASISGAPKAFF
TRBV5-1	CASSLAPDSTEQYF
TRBV18	CASSTQGAGANVLTF
TRBV28	CASSLTSSGANVLTF
TRBV10-3	CAISESKGAVEKLFF
TRBV5-5	CASSSILGTGYGYTF
TRBV6-5	CASSPQQYSPLHF
TRBV5-1	CASSPLLAGGRSSYNEQFF
TRBV5-4	CASSGGGTRSSYEQYF
TRBV7-2	CASSLVPGPGNTIYF
TRBV18	CASSPGREAYNEQFF
TRBV27	CASSPRTGLSYGYTF
TRBV5-4	CASSSFSSPRETQYF
TRBV28	CASSTRGFLNTIYF
TRBV19	CASSAQGWATDTQYF
TRBV15	CATSRAGGLGEKLFF
TRBV18	CASSPPLSQQETQYF
TRBV4-2	CASSQLSTGMNTEAFF
TRBV6-6	CAINGGTRDYGYTF
TRBV19	CASSMGTELYVTRNQPQHF
TRBV19	CASSTGLTDTQYF
TRBV5-6	CASSLLDIGNQPQHF
TRBV11-2	CASSLSTQNREYF
TRBV4-1	CASSPRASEQYF
TRBV2	CASSFTVQETQYF
TRBV7-9	CASSSTGKETQYF
TRBV6-5	CASSRLAGYEQFF
TRBV19	CASGTSYNEQFF
TRBV5-4	CASSIRSSGVGDTQYF
TRBV19	CASSNYPGLSSGELFF
TRBV10-3	CAISERGQGSYEQYF
TRBV28	CASSSPQNYGYTF
TRBV28	CASSPVSYEQYF
TRBV6-5	CASSYLTGPLREQYF
TRBV28	CATIRFGVRNNQPQHF
TRBV27	CASSSRLNRQATLGANVLTF
TRBV5-1	CASSSFASYEQYF
TRBV28	CASSRWEEVNTEAFF
TRBV5-8	CASSLAGWPQPHSPLHF
TRBV7-2	CASSLAVRGPNYEQYF
TRBV5-4	CASSPPRTLNTGELFF
TRBV9	CASSAGTIPGQILYNEQFF
TRBV5-1	CASSKDTGSLYEQYF
TRBV7-2	CASSQRTGGFEGSNQPQHF
TRBV4-3	CASSQDPSGTSGGTRYNEQFF
TRBV9	CASSVGFRGKTEAFF
TRBV5-1	CASSLATGGDQPQHF
TRBV28	CASSTQQGSKNIQYF
TRBV6-6	CASRGQGAHGNTIYF